What follows are 13 T cell receptor beta chains derived from one specimen sequenced in a study of control samples from healthy donors and cancer patients. Produced via immunoSEQ multiplex PCR; TCRdb's table is partial and in-frame only. Among some 100,000 clones listed, about 90% were seen once. Material: blood. These TCRs come from a woman aged 50 to 60 in good health.

V is TRBV15 and J is TRBJ1-5; D is perhaps TRBD1 (5 bases). The germline CDR1 and CDR2 sequences are LNHNV and YYDKDF (reference sequence). This CDR3 is built from 15 residues. V dropped 3 bases and J dropped 3 bases, with 12 bases sitting between them. The CDR3, as DNA: TGTGCCACCAGCAGGTTCCGGGACCTCAATCAGCCCCAGCATTTT. Its translation is CATSRFRDLNQPQHF. Together with reference TRBV15 and TRBJ1-5, the CDR3 gives the full variable domain: DAMVIQNPRYQVTQFGKPVTLSCSQTLNHNVMYWYQQKSSQAPKLLFHYYDKDFNNEADTPDNFQSRRPNTSFCFLDIRSPGLGDTAMYLCATSRFRDLNQPQHFGDGTRLSIL.

As concerns this clone: The sample holds other DNA sequences that translate to the same CDR3. The rearrangement joins TRBV4-3 to TRBJ1-2; tentatively, D is TRBD1 (5 bases). The V end lost 0 bases, the J end lost 4 bases, and 12 bases lay between the germline ends. This CDR3 comprises 15 residues. Germline V gene sequence: CDR1 LGHNA, CDR2 YSLEER. The CDR3 nucleotides read TGCGCCAGCAGCCAAGATCTCCCGGGGCCCTATGGCTACACCTTC. This sequence encodes CASSQDLPGPYGYTF.

The chain recombines TRBV14 with TRBJ1-4; D unresolved. CDR1 SGHDN and CDR2 FVKESK come from the germline V gene. This CDR3 contains 13 residues. Trimming took 0 bases from V and 8 from J, leaving 7 bases between them. The CDR3, as DNA: TGTGCCAGCAGCCAAGACGTGGCGGAAAAACTGTTTTTT. Translation: CASSQDVAEKLFF.

CDR3 coding DNA: TGTGCCAGCAGCCCAGGACGGAGAAACATTCAGTACTTC. Protein: CASSPGRRNIQYF. J is TRBJ2-4 and V is TRBV7-2, with D unclear. CDR3 length: 13 amino acids. Germline loops: CDR1 SGHTA, CDR2 FQGNSA. Trimming removed 5 bases at V and 6 bases at J, with 11 bases between.

In this sample, this clone turned up once. The gene calls are TRBV4-1 and TRBJ2-1; 10 bases line up with TRBD2. This CDR3 contains 13 residues. In germline, CDR1 is MGHRA, CDR2 YSYEKL. V gave up 2 bases and J gave up 12 bases; unmatched junction bases: 4. CDR3 coding DNA: TGCGCCAGCAGCCAAAGTTTAGCGGGAGGGCAGTTCTTC. It specifies CASSQSLAGGQFF.

V is TRBV24-1 and J is TRBJ1-2, with a weak D call TRBD1 (6 bases). V was pared by 3 bases and J by 4 bases, with 14 bases between. CDR3 size: 15 residues. Germline values: CDR1 KGHDR, CDR2 SFDVKD. For the CDR3, the DNA is TGTGCCACCAGTGATGCCGGGGGGCCGAGCTATGGCTACACCTTC. Amino acid sequence: CATSDAGGPSYGYTF.

This chain links TRBV7-3 with TRBJ1-1, with D possibly TRBD1 on 6 matching bases. CDR3 length: 16 amino acids. Trimming left V 0 bases short and J 11 bases short, with 22 bases between. The V gene's germline CDR1 is SGHTA and CDR2 FQGTGA. CDR3 in DNA: TGTGCCAGCAGCTTAACGATCTTCCCACAGGGATTAGGTGCTTTCTTT. Amino acid sequence: CASSLTIFPQGLGAFF.

The V gene is TRBV29-1, the J gene TRBJ1-3; TRBD1 is a possible D gene (5 bases). The CDR3 totals 13 residues. Germline-derived CDR1 and CDR2 are SQVTM and ANQGSEA. Trimming stripped 2 bases from V and 2 bases from J, with 7 bases between. The CDR3, as DNA: TGCAGCGTTGAACAGGGCCCTGGAAACACCATATATTTT. It yields the protein CSVEQGPGNTIYF.

The genes are TRBV7-2 and TRBJ2-7; D is unresolved. The CDR3 sequence is 12 residues long. Per the germline V gene, CDR1 is SGHTA and CDR2 is FQGNSA. V lost 0 bases and J lost 4, with 4 bases in between. The CDR3 loop is CASSLAAYEQYF. DNA for the CDR3: TGTGCCAGCAGCTTAGCAGCTTACGAGCAGTACTTC. The whole variable domain, filled in from reference TRBV7-2 and TRBJ2-7, reads GAGVSQSPSNKVTEKGKDVELRCDPISGHTALYWYRQSLGQGLEFLIYFQGNSAPDKSGLPSDRFSAERTGGSVSTLTIQRTQQEDSAVYLCASSLAAYEQYFGPGTRLTVT.

The rearrangement uses TRBV7-2 and TRBJ2-3; 7 bases map to TRBD2. The CDR3 loop spans 15 amino acids. The ends lost 8 bases at V and 1 base at J; junction bases unmatched: 9. From germline, CDR1 is SGHTA and CDR2 FQGNSA. As DNA, the CDR3 is TGTGCCAGCCTTAGCGGGCTGAGCGGCACAGATACGCAGTATTTT. Amino acids: CASLSGLSGTDTQYF.

For the CDR3, the DNA is TGTGCCAGCAAGCAACCCGGGACAGACAATTACGAGCAGTACTTC. It codes for CASKQPGTDNYEQYF. The chain recombines TRBV2 with TRBJ2-7, with 7 bases identical to TRBD1. Trimming took 7 bases from V and 4 from J; bases not matched to a gene: 13. CDR3 length: 15 residues. Germline CDR1 SNHLY, CDR2 FYNNEI.

The chain joins TRBV5-4 to TRBJ1-1, with 7 bases lining up with TRBD1. This CDR3 comprises 15 residues. The V gene's germline CDR1 is SGHNT and CDR2 YYREEE (reference sequence). The trim removed 4 bases at V and 0 bases at J, leaving 6 bases unmatched. The chain's CDR3 is CASSTGQALNTEAFF. CDR3 in DNA: TGTGCCAGCAGCACCGGACAGGCCTTGAACACTGAAGCTTTCTTT.

The chain carries TRBV29-1 and TRBJ1-1; a possible D gene is TRBD1 (5 bases). The CDR3 runs to 12 residues. The V gene's germline CDR1 is SQVTM and CDR2 ANQGSEA. V was trimmed by 6 bases and J by 3 bases, leaving 11 bases between them. The CDR3 nucleotides read TGCAGCGTCGTGCGGGGCCACACTGAAGCTTTCTTT. Translating gives CSVVRGHTEAFF. Looking up the rest from reference TRBV29-1 and TRBJ1-1 gives the full variable domain: SAVISQKPSRDICQRGTSLTIQCQVDSQVTMMFWYRQQPGQSLTLIATANQGSEATYESGFVIDKFPISRPNLTFSTLTVSNMSPEDSSIYLCSVVRGHTEAFFGQGTRLTVV.